A single sample gave rise to the 32 T cell receptor beta chains below, sequenced in a study of T cell responses to AZD1222 COVID-19 vaccine. The repertoire was sequenced with immunoSEQ multiplex PCR; TCRdb's copy has only in-frame clones and lacks some. This sample yields over 100,000 clones, of which roughly 90% are seen a single time; less than 4.5% belongs to the top ten. The material sequenced was peripheral blood, taken on day 0 of AZD1222 vaccination. These receptors were taken from an adult in good health.

V is TRBV11-2 and J is TRBJ1-2, with TRBD1 matching 8 bases. Trimming removed 5 bases from V and 5 bases from J; junction bases left unmatched: 10. This CDR3 spans 15 amino acids. Germline V gene data show CDR1 as SGHAT and CDR2 as FQNNGV. The CDR3 sequence: CASSIRTGNIYGYTF. As DNA, the CDR3 is TGTGCCAGCAGCATTCGGACAGGGAACATATATGGCTACACCTTC.

This clone has a count of ten or more. This sample also contains other DNA sequences that code for the same CDR3. This chain joins TRBV6-1 and TRBJ2-5, with 8 bases lining up with TRBD1. V lost 3 bases, J lost 1 base, and 1 base stayed unmatched. From germline, CDR1 is MNHNS and CDR2 SASEGT. The CDR3 runs 14 residues. The CDR3 sequence is CASSEGQVQETQYF. The CDR3 coding sequence is TGTGCCAGCAGTGAGGGACAGGTCCAAGAGACCCAGTACTTC.

V gene TRBV6-1 combines with J gene TRBJ2-3; 9 nucleotides agree with TRBD2. V was clipped by 1 base and J by 3 bases; unmatched bases: 2. Germline V gene lookup returns CDR1 MNHNS and CDR2 SASEGT. This CDR3 has 15 amino acids. The CDR3 DNA follows: TGTGCCAGCAGTGAAGTTGCGGGGGGGACAGATACGCAGTATTTT. Translation gives CASSEVAGGTDTQYF.

This sequence joins TRBV11-3 and TRBJ2-2; D remains unclear. The germline V gene has CDR1 SGHNT and CDR2 YENEEA. This CDR3 comprises 12 residues. Trimming took 2 bases from V and 9 from J, leaving 7 bases between them. The DNA for the CDR3 is TGTGCCAGCAGCTTAAATAGCCGGGAGCTGTTTTTT. Translation: CASSLNSRELFF.

V is TRBV12-3 or TRBV12-4 and J is TRBJ1-1; tentative D call: TRBD1 (5 bases). This CDR3 region has 13 residues. Trimming stripped 7 bases from V and 7 bases from J, with 16 bases between. CDR3 amino acids: CASTPRGGSEAFF. In nucleotides, the CDR3 is TGTGCCAGCACTCCTCGTGGGGGGAGTGAAGCTTTCTTT.

The chain is built from TRBV13 and TRBJ1-2, with D uncertain. Germline V gene lookup returns CDR1 PRHDT and CDR2 FYEKMQ (reference sequence). The V and J ends lost 1 base and 8 bases respectively, with 17 bases between them. The CDR3 spans 15 residues. Here the CDR3 DNA reads TGTGCCAGCAGCTTAGTATCAGGCACTAGGTTGGGCTACACCTTC. Its translation: CASSLVSGTRLGYTF.

J is TRBJ2-3 and V is TRBV5-1; D ambiguous. There are 14 residues in the CDR3. The germline V gene encodes CDR1 SGHRS and CDR2 YFSETQ. Between the trimmed V and J ends, which lost 0 bases and 4 bases, there was a span of 9 bases. DNA of the CDR3: TGCGCCAGCAGCTTGGGGCACCGAGCAGATACGCAGTATTTT. It encodes CASSLGHRADTQYF.

V and J are TRBV3-1 (or the pseudogene TRBV3-2) and TRBJ2-3, with a tentative D call TRBD1 (6 bases). The germline gives CDR1 LGHDT, CDR2 YNNKEL (reference sequence). V dropped 2 bases and J dropped 2 bases, with 8 bases sitting between them. This CDR3 region has 14 residues. CDR3 region: CASSQRGTTDTQYF. For the CDR3, the DNA is TGTGCCAGCAGCCAAAGGGGGACCACAGATACGCAGTATTTT.

This clone was recorded many times. The chain couples TRBV10-2 to TRBJ2-7; tentative D call: TRBD1 (5 bases). The length of the CDR3 is 14 residues. With 6 bases removed from V and 0 bases from J, the gap between germline ends came to 12 bases. Germline V CDR1 and CDR2: WSHSY, SAAADI. The CDR3 bases are TGCGCCAGCAGCGAAAAGGGGATCTCCTACGAGCAGTACTTC. This gives the protein CASSEKGISYEQYF.

The V gene is TRBV3-1 (or the pseudogene TRBV3-2), the J gene TRBJ2-2; D may be TRBD2 (6 bases). CDR1 and CDR2 (germline): LGHDT, YNNKEL (reference sequence). The V end lost 1 base, the J end lost 6 bases, and 15 bases lay between the germline ends. The CDR3 consists of 16 residues. CDR3 sequence reads: CASSQGWTKVPGELFF. DNA of the CDR3: TGTGCCAGCAGCCAAGGCTGGACTAAGGTTCCCGGGGAGCTGTTTTTT.

The genes are TRBV7-2 and TRBJ1-1, with no clear D. The CDR3 has 15 residues. Germline V CDR1 and CDR2: SGHTA, FQGNSA. V was shortened by 4 bases and J by 3 bases, with 15 bases between the two germline ends. The DNA of the CDR3 is TGTGCCAGCAGCTACAACCCGGGGAAGGACACTGAAGCTTTCTTT. It yields the protein CASSYNPGKDTEAFF.

Remarks on this clone: Other DNA sequences within the sample encode an identical CDR3. The V and J genes are TRBV6-5 and TRBJ2-5; no reliable D call. The CDR3 is 12 residues long. The ends were cut back, 0 bases at V and 4 bases at J, with 3 bases in the middle. Germline V gene data show CDR1 as MNHEY and CDR2 as SVGAGI. The CDR3 here is CASSYSPETQYF. The DNA for the CDR3 is TGTGCCAGCAGTTACTCTCCAGAGACCCAGTACTTC.

The genes are TRBV27 and TRBJ1-2, with D possibly TRBD1 on 5 matching bases. Germline lookup yields CDR1 MNHEY and CDR2 SMNVEV (reference sequence). V gave up 5 bases and J gave up 4 bases, with 14 bases separating them. The CDR3 sequence is 14 residues long. The CDR3 DNA sequence: TGTGCCAGCAGTCCTAGTGGGGGGGTCTATGGCTACACCTTC. Translated: CASSPSGGVYGYTF.

The chain has TRBV6-5 and TRBJ2-7; TRBD1 matches at 8 bases. This CDR3 is built from 14 residues. Germline assignment: CDR1 MNHEY and CDR2 SVGAGI. After removal of 6 bases from V and 2 bases from J, the junction contained 6 bases not matched to a gene. DNA of the CDR3: TGTGCCAGCAGCCGCGGACAGGGAGCCTACGAGCAGTACTTC. Translating it yields CASSRGQGAYEQYF.

V usage is TRBV7-6 and J usage is TRBJ2-5; the D gene is possibly TRBD2 (6 bases). Germline CDR1 SGHVS, CDR2 FNYEAQ. This CDR3 is built from 14 residues. Deletions cut 5 bases from V and 7 bases from J, with 17 bases between. The CDR3 nucleotides read TGTGCCAGCAGCATGTCTAGCGCTAAGGGGACCCAGTACTTC. Its translation is CASSMSSAKGTQYF.

This sequence joins TRBV4-1 and TRBJ1-4; the D is unclear. The CDR3 sequence is 11 residues long. V was pared by 0 bases and J by 10 bases, with 3 bases between. Germline CDR1 and CDR2: MGHRA and YSYEKL. DNA of the CDR3: TGCGCCAGCAGCCAAGAGAGAAAACTGTTTTTT. This encodes CASSQERKLFF.

The gene calls are TRBV7-6 and TRBJ2-5; 12 bases match TRBD2. V lost 4 bases, J lost 4 bases, and 13 bases stayed unmatched. CDR1 and CDR2 from the germline V gene are SGHVS and FNYEAQ. The CDR3 totals 18 residues. This CDR3 reads CASSSTTNRLAGVETQYF. CDR3 sequence (DNA): TGTGCCAGCAGCTCGACGACGAATAGACTAGCGGGGGTAGAGACCCAGTACTTC.

CDR3 DNA: TGTGCCAGCAGTCTGGACCCAAGCCCCAATCAGCCCCAGCATTTT. Its protein product is CASSLDPSPNQPQHF. The chain is built from TRBV6-5 and TRBJ1-5; D gene unclear. Trimming left V 5 bases short and J 3 bases short, with 14 bases between. The CDR3 spans 15 residues. Per germline, CDR1 MNHEY and CDR2 SVGAGI.

The chain combines TRBV18 with TRBJ2-5; 10 nucleotides match TRBD1. CDR1 is KGHSH and CDR2 is LQKENI in the germline V gene. The CDR3 is made up of 15 amino acids. The J segment lost 5 bases and the V segment lost 0 bases, leaving 3 bases of the junction unmatched. This chain's CDR3 is CASSPPGDRGETQYF. In DNA, the CDR3 is TGTGCCAGCTCACCACCGGGGGACAGGGGCGAGACCCAGTACTTC.

This CDR3 reads CASGLGNTGELFF. The DNA of the CDR3 is TGTGCCAGCGGCCTGGGGAACACCGGGGAGCTGTTTTTT. The rearrangement uses TRBV9 and TRBJ2-2, with unresolved D. The CDR3 covers 13 residues. V lost 7 bases to trimming and J lost 1 base, with 8 bases between them. The germline gives CDR1 SGDLS, CDR2 YYNGEE. The variable domain in full, with the rest retrieved from reference TRBV9 and TRBJ2-2, is DSGVTQTPKHLITATGQRVTLRCSPRSGDLSVYWYQQSLDQGLQFLIQYYNGEERAKGNILERFSAQQFPDLHSELNLSSLELGDSALYFCASGLGNTGELFFGEGSRLTVL.

This clone was picked up a small number of times. V is TRBV7-2 and J is TRBJ2-7; 7 bases fit TRBD2. Per germline, CDR1 SGHTA and CDR2 FQGNSA. This CDR3 region has 15 residues. V lost 3 bases, J lost 0 bases, and 5 bases stayed unmatched. The CDR3 sequence: CASSFGGVRSYEQYF. Written as DNA, the CDR3 is TGTGCCAGCAGCTTTGGGGGGGTACGCTCCTACGAGCAGTACTTC. The whole variable domain, remainder taken from reference TRBV7-2 and TRBJ2-7, is GAGVSQSPSNKVTEKGKDVELRCDPISGHTALYWYRQSLGQGLEFLIYFQGNSAPDKSGLPSDRFSAERTGGSVSTLTIQRTQQEDSAVYLCASSFGGVRSYEQYFGPGTRLTVT.

On this clone: Other nucleotide sequences from this sample produce the same CDR3. The chain has TRBV18 and TRBJ2-7, with 10 bases aligning to TRBD2. Per the germline V gene, CDR1 is KGHSH and CDR2 is LQKENI. The length of the CDR3 is 15 residues. J lost 2 bases, V lost 3 bases, and 4 bases had no gene match. In DNA, the CDR3 is TGTGCCAGCTCACCCCCCGGGACTAGCGCCTACGAGCAGTACTTC. Amino acid sequence: CASSPPGTSAYEQYF.

This sequence joins TRBV7-2 and TRBJ2-5; TRBD2 agrees at 7 bases. The junction had 6 bases not matched to a gene; V was cut back by 5 bases and J by 3 bases. This CDR3 has 14 residues. Per the germline V gene, CDR1 is SGHTA and CDR2 is FQGNSA. In DNA form, the CDR3 reads TGTGCCAGCAGCCCTCGTCTAGCGGAAGAGACCCAGTACTTC. Encoded protein: CASSPRLAEETQYF.

V gene TRBV5-1 combines with J gene TRBJ1-4; 8 bases line up with TRBD1. The length of the CDR3 is 16 residues. J gave up 5 bases and V 3 bases, and 9 bases lay outside the gene matches. Germline loops: CDR1 SGHRS, CDR2 YFSETQ. Written as DNA, the CDR3 is TGCGCCAGCAGCTCGTCCTCAGGGGGCCTCAATGAAAAACTGTTTTTT. It codes for CASSSSSGGLNEKLFF.

V is TRBV7-9 and J is TRBJ1-1; D not resolved. The V end lost 7 bases, the J end lost 4 bases, and 10 bases lay between the germline ends. The CDR3 contains 12 residues. From germline, CDR1 is SEHNR and CDR2 FQNEAQ (reference sequence). The CDR3 DNA reads as TGTGCCAGCACTCAAATGGGCACTGAAGCTTTCTTT. It codes for CASTQMGTEAFF.

The chain links TRBV6-1 to TRBJ1-1, with unresolved D. The V gene lost 1 base and the J gene lost 8 bases, with 8 bases spanning the gap. Germline V gene lookup returns CDR1 MNHNS and CDR2 SASEGT. This CDR3 spans 12 amino acids. CDR3 amino acids: CASSEVWEEAFF. CDR3 in DNA: TGTGCCAGCAGTGAAGTGTGGGAAGAAGCTTTCTTT.

The chain couples TRBV27 to TRBJ1-4; the D is unclear. The CDR3 spans 14 residues. Germline loops: CDR1 MNHEY, CDR2 SMNVEV (reference sequence). Trimming took 2 bases from V and 5 from J, leaving 9 bases between them. The CDR3 protein is CASSLQVTNEKLFF. For the CDR3, the DNA is TGTGCCAGCAGTTTACAGGTTACCAATGAAAAACTGTTTTTT.

A single count supports this clone. The chain employs TRBV18 and TRBJ1-1, with D unclear. CDR1 is KGHSH and CDR2 is LQKENI in the germline V gene. CDR3 size: 14 residues. Trimming took 5 bases from V and 1 from J, leaving 11 bases between them. CDR3 in amino acids: CASSYSMKNTEAFF. The DNA for the CDR3 is TGTGCCAGCTCATACTCGATGAAGAACACTGAAGCTTTCTTT.

The CDR3 nucleotides read TGTGCCAGCAGCCAGGGGGCAAACACTGAAGCTTTCTTT. Amino acids: CASSQGANTEAFF. The chain joins TRBV2 to TRBJ1-1; TRBD1 aligns across 8 bases. V trimming: 6 bases; J trimming: 2 bases; junction bases outside the gene matches: 2. The CDR3 totals 13 residues. The germline CDR1 and CDR2 sequences are SNHLY and FYNNEI.

This clone was observed a single time. This chain uses TRBV9 with TRBJ1-4; D remains ambiguous. CDR3 length: 16 amino acids. Germline CDR1 is SGDLS and CDR2 is YYNGEE. Trimming shortened V by 0 bases and J by 3 bases, and 12 bases separated the two germline ends. The CDR3 nucleotides read TGTGCCAGCAGCGTAGGACTGATGCAAGCTAATGAAAAACTGTTTTTT. It yields the protein CASSVGLMQANEKLFF.

CDR3 coding DNA: TGCGCCAGCAGCTTGGGCCTAGTTTCCTACAATGAGCAGTTCTTC. Its translation: CASSLGLVSYNEQFF. The chain is built from TRBV5-1 and TRBJ2-1; D unclear. Per the germline V gene, CDR1 is SGHRS and CDR2 is YFSETQ. This CDR3 is built from 15 residues. Trimming left V 0 bases short and J 1 base short, with 8 bases between. The full variable domain, in which reference TRBV5-1 and TRBJ2-1 provide the parts outside the CDR3, is KAGVTQTPRYLIKTRGQQVTLSCSPISGHRSVSWYQQTPGQGLQFLFEYFSETQRNKGNFPGRFSGRQFSNSRSEMNVSTLELGDSALYLCASSLGLVSYNEQFFGPGTRLTVL.

The chain couples TRBV29-1 to TRBJ1-1; a possible D gene is TRBD1 (6 bases). V lost 7 bases and J 0 bases, leaving 9 bases between the germline ends. The CDR3 is 12 amino acids. CDR1 and CDR2 (germline): SQVTM, ANQGSEA. The CDR3 loop is CSGGHLNTEAFF. The CDR3, as DNA: TGCAGCGGGGGACACTTGAACACTGAAGCTTTCTTT.